The entry that follows covers one TCR beta chain sequence. Its antigen is unidentified. In nominal health when sampled, donors likely had unrecorded immune exposures nonetheless. V lost 2 bases to trimming and J lost 7 bases, with 21 bases between them. Germline values: CDR1 SGHDT, CDR2 YYEEEE. The CDR3 length is 16 residues. These data originate in a study of cytomegalovirus exposure and HLA in healthy donors. The PCR employed 60 Vbeta primers together with 13 Jbeta primers. Only in-frame clones appear in the TCRdb table, and some are missing; sequencing was by immunoSEQ multiplex PCR. The table lists 95,000 to 150,000 clones, roughly four fifths of them singletons, with less than 3% in the top ten. Findings and limits, study-wide: A later analysis found that most CMV-associated TCR beta chains appeared HLA-restricted. Previously analyzed data showed that most TCR beta V segments were productive at a frequency of about 90% or about 30%. Differences between HLA loci emerged in a later analysis of TCR association rates, with DRB1 most and HLA-C fewest.

The V call is TRBV5-6, the J call TRBJ1-1, with a tentative D call TRBD1 (5 bases). The sequence derives from a middle-aged woman in good health and CMV-seropositive. Sequenced: PBMCs. Written as DNA, the CDR3 is TGTGCCAGCAGCTTAGGACAAAAAGTTCATCTAGGTGAAGCTTTCTTT. Its translation: CASSLGQKVHLGEAFF.